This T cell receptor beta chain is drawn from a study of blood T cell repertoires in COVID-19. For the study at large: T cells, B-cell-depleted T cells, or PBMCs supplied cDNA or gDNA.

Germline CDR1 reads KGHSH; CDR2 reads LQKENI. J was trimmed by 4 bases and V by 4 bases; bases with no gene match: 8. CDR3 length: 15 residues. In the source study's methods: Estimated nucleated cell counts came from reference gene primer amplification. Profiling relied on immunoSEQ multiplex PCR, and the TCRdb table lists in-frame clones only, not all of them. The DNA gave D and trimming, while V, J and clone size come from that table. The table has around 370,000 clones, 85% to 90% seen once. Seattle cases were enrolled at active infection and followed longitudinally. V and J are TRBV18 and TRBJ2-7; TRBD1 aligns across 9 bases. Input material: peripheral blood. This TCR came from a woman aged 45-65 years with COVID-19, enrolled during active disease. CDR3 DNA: TGTGCCAGCTCACTTCCGGGACAGGGACTTTACGAGCAGTACTTC. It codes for CASSLPGQGLYEQYF.